The 29 T cell receptor beta chains below all came from one sample that was sequenced in a study of blood T cells in healthy people across ages. The authors ran a second PCR of 7 to 11 cycles using a sample-barcoded 5' primer and a J-beta primer mix. TCRdb processed the 5' RACE reads anew with MiXCR; each CDR3 protein has one entry. The data hold about 1,000,000 distinct CDR3 sequences, with more than 35% observed a single time. The sequencing sample was made of blood. The receptors were sampled from a woman aged 55-70 years in good health.

The rearrangement joins TRBV2 to TRBJ2-1; D is unclear. Trimming pared 1 base from V and 7 bases from J, leaving 14 bases between. The CDR3 length is 15 residues. Germline V lookup: CDR1 SNHLY, CDR2 FYNNEI. The CDR3 DNA follows: TGTGCCAGCAGTGAAGGCCGCCCTACAGCAAATGAGCAGTTCTTC. This encodes CASSEGRPTANEQFF.

Only one count was recorded for this clonotype. At one end the junction does not follow the germline gene, possibly because of a read error. This chain connects TRBV29-1 to TRBJ2-7; 9 bases align to TRBD2. Germline V gene lookup returns CDR1 SQVTM and CDR2 ANQGSEA. This CDR3 is 13 amino acids long. CDR3 sequence: CSVLSGSSYGQYF. CDR3 in DNA: TGCAGCGTTCTTAGCGGGAGCTCCTACGGGCAGTACTTC.

The chain couples TRBV5-1 to TRBJ1-2; tentatively, D is TRBD1 (5 bases). The CDR3 is 16 residues long. Trimming left V 4 bases short and J 3 bases short, with 19 bases between. From germline, CDR1 is SGHRS and CDR2 YFSETQ. The CDR3 loop is CASSARGPANDYGYTF. The DNA for the CDR3 is TGCGCCAGCAGCGCGCGGGGACCGGCTAACGACTATGGCTACACCTTC.

This clonotype showed up just a few times. The V and J genes are TRBV25-1 and TRBJ1-2; TRBD1 matches at 8 bases. The germline CDR1 and CDR2 sequences are MGHDK and SYGVNS. The length of the CDR3 is 13 residues. V was clipped by 3 bases and J by 4 bases; unmatched bases: 1. CDR3 in amino acids: CASSEDRAYGYTF. The CDR3 nucleotides are TGTGCCAGCAGTGAGGACAGGGCCTATGGCTACACCTTC.

The chain recombines TRBV27 with TRBJ2-7; no definite D call. Per germline, CDR1 MNHEY and CDR2 SMNVEV (reference sequence). V dropped 5 bases and J dropped 1 base, with 12 bases sitting between them. The CDR3 consists of 14 residues. The CDR3 sequence is CASSLTQWSYEQYF. CDR3 in DNA: TGTGCCAGCAGTCTAACCCAATGGTCCTACGAGCAGTACTTC.

The chain couples TRBV12-3 or TRBV12-4 to TRBJ2-7, with 8 bases fitting TRBD2. Losses at the gene ends were 5 bases for V and 0 bases for J; bases not matched to a gene: 9. The CDR3 spans 16 residues. The CDR3 DNA reads TGTGCCAGCAGTAATCTACCGGGACTAGGCTCCTACGAGCAGTACTTC. Amino acids: CASSNLPGLGSYEQYF.

As to this clonotype: One end of the junction is discordant with germline, which a read error may explain. The chain couples TRBV7-9 to TRBJ1-2, with D perhaps TRBD1 (6 bases). In germline, CDR1 is SEHNR, CDR2 FQNEAQ (reference sequence). CDR3 length: 13 residues. Here the CDR3 reads CASTPGGGYGHTF. The CDR3 DNA reads TGTGCCAGCACCCCGGGAGGGGGGTATGGCCACACCTTC.

V and J are TRBV20-1 and TRBJ2-3; a possible D gene is TRBD1 (6 bases). The germline V gene encodes CDR1 DFQATT and CDR2 SNEGSKA (reference sequence). V gave up 5 bases and J gave up 0 bases, with 12 bases separating them. The CDR3 consists of 14 residues. DNA of the CDR3: TGCAGTGCTCCTAGCAGGGGAAGCACAGATACGCAGTATTTT. It codes for CSAPSRGSTDTQYF.

This clonotype was seen at least ten times. The genes are TRBV20-1 and TRBJ2-7; 10 bases map to TRBD2. The V gene's germline CDR1 is DFQATT and CDR2 SNEGSKA (reference sequence). V trimming: 0 bases; J trimming: 6 bases; junction bases outside the gene matches: 8. The CDR3 covers 15 residues. The CDR3 is CSARDSTSGPIEQYF. CDR3 nucleotides: TGCAGTGCTAGAGACTCGACTAGCGGGCCTATCGAGCAGTACTTC.

The V call is TRBV15, the J call TRBJ2-1; 8 nucleotides align to TRBD1. This CDR3 is 15 amino acids long. Per germline, CDR1 LNHNV and CDR2 YYDKDF (reference sequence). V gave up 1 base and J gave up 7 bases; unmatched junction bases: 6. CDR3 region: CATSRVGDRPNEQFF. CDR3 bases: TGTGCCACCAGCAGAGTTGGGGACAGGCCGAATGAGCAGTTCTTC.

The J gene is TRBJ1-1, the V gene TRBV6-5; D remains ambiguous. Trimming took 7 bases from V and 1 from J, leaving 7 bases between them. The CDR3 runs 12 residues. CDR1 is MNHEY, CDR2 SVGAGI, per germline. In nucleotides, the CDR3 is TGTGCCAGCACCAACAAGAACACTGAAGCTTTCTTT. Its translation is CASTNKNTEAFF.

The chain is built from TRBV5-1 and TRBJ2-7; 11 bases line up with TRBD1. The CDR3 has 14 amino acids. J lost 10 bases, V lost 5 bases, and 11 bases had no gene match. From germline, CDR1 is SGHRS and CDR2 YFSETQ. CDR3 residues: CASSSPGQGVGQYF. The DNA of the CDR3 is TGCGCCAGCAGTTCACCGGGACAGGGGGTCGGTCAGTACTTC.

This clonotype was detected only once. The gene calls are TRBV2 and TRBJ2-7; D is undetermined. Trimming shortened V by 7 bases and J by 0 bases, and 10 bases separated the two germline ends. Looked up from germline, CDR1 is SNHLY and CDR2 is FYNNEI. There are 13 residues in the CDR3. CDR3 nucleotides: TGTGCCAGCACCAGGCAAATCTCCTACGAGCAGTACTTC. Protein sequence: CASTRQISYEQYF.

The chain recombines TRBV29-1 with TRBJ2-2; D not certain. The germline V gene has CDR1 SQVTM and CDR2 ANQGSEA. V was shortened by 1 base and J by 1 base, with 7 bases between the two germline ends. This CDR3 has 14 residues. CDR3 bases: TGCAGCGTTGAAGCTCTCGGGAACACCGGGGAGCTGTTTTTT. It codes for CSVEALGNTGELFF.

The chain employs TRBV20-1 and TRBJ2-1; D possibly matches TRBD1 or TRBD2 (5 bases each). Germline loops: CDR1 DFQATT, CDR2 SNEGSKA (reference sequence). V lost 0 bases, J lost 6 bases, and 15 bases lay in between. The CDR3 contains 15 residues. In DNA form, the CDR3 reads TGCAGTGCTAGAGAGCCGGGACCTCAAATCAATGAGCAGTTCTTC. Translating gives CSAREPGPQINEQFF.

The rearrangement uses TRBV11-2 and TRBJ2-5; D might be TRBD1 (5 bases). With 5 bases removed from V and 4 bases from J, the gap between germline ends came to 23 bases. Germline CDR1 SGHAT, CDR2 FQNNGV. This CDR3 is 17 amino acids long. CDR3 sequence reads: CASSLGPQGSPRETQYF. CDR3 coding DNA: TGTGCCAGCAGCCTAGGACCTCAGGGATCCCCTAGAGAGACCCAGTACTTC.

V and J are TRBV6-5 and TRBJ1-2; 12 bases fit TRBD1. Germline V gene lookup returns CDR1 MNHEY and CDR2 SVGAGI. CDR3 size: 15 residues. V lost 6 bases to trimming and J lost 7 bases; unmatched junction nucleotides: 9. The chain's CDR3 is CASSAGTGGDGGYTF. Written as DNA, the CDR3 is TGTGCCAGCAGCGCCGGGACAGGGGGCGATGGTGGCTACACCTTC.

A few counts support this clonotype. The chain employs TRBV7-2 and TRBJ2-7; 10 nucleotides match TRBD2. The CDR3 consists of 17 residues. Unmatched junction bases numbered 12, after V lost 6 bases and J lost 1 base. The germline gives CDR1 SGHTA, CDR2 FQGNSA. Here the CDR3 DNA reads TGTGCCAGCAGGAAAGAGGTTGTGACTAGCGGGTCCTACGAGCAGTACTTC. Residues: CASRKEVVTSGSYEQYF.

This clonotype was observed a handful of times. This chain links TRBV21-1 with TRBJ2-5; the D segment call TRBD1 is taken from the table without a DNA check. TRBV21-1 is classified as a pseudogene. The CDR3 extends over 18 amino acids. CDR3 bases: TGTGCCAGCAGCAAAAAGTACTTGGACAGGGCGTTTCAAGAGACCCAGTACTTC. Its translation: CASSKKYLDRAFQETQYF.

The chain recombines TRBV12-3 or TRBV12-4 with TRBJ2-4, with 10 bases fitting TRBD2. This CDR3 spans 15 amino acids. With V trimmed by 7 bases and J by 13 bases, 16 bases remained unmatched. In DNA form, the CDR3 reads TGTGCCAGCAATTCATTGGGACTAGCGTGGAGTGAGCAGTACTTC. This gives the protein CASNSLGLAWSEQYF.

The chain is built from TRBV10-3 and TRBJ2-7; D gene uncertain. V lost 10 bases and J 7 bases, leaving 20 bases between the germline ends. Germline V gene lookup returns CDR1 ENHRY and CDR2 SYGVKD. The CDR3 length is 13 residues. CDR3 protein: CATKSSTSGEQYF. The CDR3 DNA reads TGTGCCACCAAAAGTAGCACTTCTGGTGAGCAGTACTTC.

This clonotype was seen more than once but under ten times. V gene TRBV29-1 combines with J gene TRBJ2-7; 7 bases match TRBD1. The V gene end was trimmed by 4 bases and the J gene end by 3 bases; junction bases not matched to a gene: 9. The CDR3 totals 14 residues. Germline V CDR1 and CDR2: SQVTM, ANQGSEA. The CDR3: CSVGGRDRFYEQYF. CDR3 nucleotides: TGCAGCGTTGGGGGTCGGGACAGATTCTACGAGCAGTACTTC.

J is TRBJ2-3 and V is TRBV20-1; 7 bases line up with TRBD2. The CDR3 spans 16 residues. J lost 3 bases, V lost 3 bases, and 12 bases had no gene match. CDR1 DFQATT and CDR2 SNEGSKA come from the germline V gene (reference sequence). CDR3 in DNA: TGCAGTGCTAGGGCTGCGGCGGGAGCGGGTACAGATACGCAGTATTTT. Protein sequence: CSARAAAGAGTDTQYF.

In the case of this clonotype: Relative to the germline gene, one junction end is altered; a read error may explain this. The rearrangement joins TRBV9 to TRBJ1-4; the match to TRBD1 covers 10 bases. Germline CDR1 reads SGDLS; CDR2 reads YYNGEE. This CDR3 is 14 amino acids long. Written as DNA, the CDR3 is TGTGCCGGCAGGCCCGGGACAGGGGATGAAAAACTGTTTTTT. Its protein is CAGRPGTGDEKLFF.

The chain employs TRBV7-2 and TRBJ1-5; 10 bases match TRBD1. Germline CDR1 reads SGHTA; CDR2 reads FQGNSA. CDR3 length equals 15 residues. Unmatched junction bases numbered 5, after V lost 5 bases and J lost 4 bases. CDR3 sequence: CASSRRTGGNQPQHF. In DNA form, the CDR3 reads TGTGCCAGCAGCCGTAGGACAGGGGGAAATCAGCCCCAGCATTTT.

This clonotype has just a few counts. The chain employs TRBV6-2 or TRBV6-3 and TRBJ1-2; D unresolved. This CDR3 spans 11 amino acids. The V and J ends lost 2 bases and 6 bases respectively, with 4 bases between them. From germline, CDR1 is MNHEY and CDR2 SVGEGT. This chain's CDR3 is CASSYVHGYTF. CDR3 DNA: TGTGCCAGCAGTTACGTCCATGGCTACACCTTC.

This clonotype was picked up a small number of times. This chain uses TRBV28 with TRBJ2-1, with a tentative D call TRBD1 (5 bases). CDR3 length: 12 amino acids. The V end lost 6 bases, the J end lost 12 bases, and 15 bases lay between the germline ends. CDR1 is MDHEN, CDR2 SYDVKM, per germline. The CDR3 is CASRAGLGAQFF. The DNA of the CDR3 is TGTGCCAGCAGAGCTGGCCTAGGGGCGCAGTTCTTC. The variable domain in full, completed from reference TRBV28 and TRBJ2-1, reads DVKVTQSSRYLVKRTGEKVFLECVQDMDHENMFWYRQDPGLGLRLIYFSYDVKMKEKGDIPEGYSVSREKKERFSLILESASTNQTSMYLCASRAGLGAQFFGPGTRLTVL.

The chain recombines TRBV20-1 with TRBJ2-5; TRBD2 matches 7 bases. The V gene's germline CDR1 is DFQATT and CDR2 SNEGSKA (reference sequence). V trimming: 3 bases; J trimming: 2 bases; junction bases outside the gene matches: 12. The CDR3 loop spans 16 amino acids. CDR3 residues: CSASASGGAGQETQYF. DNA for the CDR3: TGCAGTGCTAGTGCTAGCGGCGGTGCCGGTCAAGAGACCCAGTACTTC.

This chain uses TRBV7-3 with TRBJ1-2; TRBD1 might be the D (5 bases). Trimming removed 5 bases from V and 3 bases from J, with 16 bases in between. The CDR3 runs to 15 residues. From germline, CDR1 is SGHTA and CDR2 FQGTGA. The CDR3 loop reads CASSPSGGRDYGYTF. CDR3 coding DNA: TGTGCCAGCAGCCCGTCCGGGGGGAGGGACTATGGCTACACCTTC.